The sequence of this T cell receptor (beta chain) was determined in a study of human T cells and chemical hapten exposure. About the research overall: Patch tests of 0.01% DPC on the upper back were read at 6 days.

Germline lookup yields CDR1 SEHNR and CDR2 FQNEAQ (reference sequence). The CDR3 sequence is 16 residues long. Trimming took off 5 bases at V and 0 bases at J, with 16 bases between the two ends. This clonotype appeared many times. The sample's time point: patch test 2, 6 weeks after DPC sensitization. The treatment denotes: therapeutic diphenylcyclopropenone sensitization with weekly scalp DPC. Samples of blood were obtained prior to the application of each patch test. In TCRdb, the RACE reads were re-called with MiXCR into one record per CDR3 protein. Altogether a few hundred thousand distinct CDR3 sequences are present, roughly 6% being singletons, with the ten largest covering more than 5.5%.

The material sequenced was whole blood, taken in connection with sensitization to the hapten diphenylcyclopropenone (DPC). The receptor was derived from a young woman with alopecia areata. Some clones in this sample may be carry-over from other donors' samples. The chain has TRBV7-9 and TRBJ1-2; weak D call: TRBD1 (5 bases). CDR3 DNA sequence: TGTGCCAGCAGCCCCAGCTTGGGGGGGGCTAACTATGGCTACACCTTC. Translated, it gives CASSPSLGGANYGYTF.